Shown below are 13 T cell receptor beta chains from a single sample sequenced in a study of blood T cell repertoires in COVID-19. The repertoire was sequenced with immunoSEQ multiplex PCR; TCRdb's copy has only in-frame clones and lacks some. The sample records around 210,000 clones, 89% being singletons. Sequenced: PBMCs or T cells enriched from blood (not recorded which). The receptors come from a woman between 18 and 30 years old who had recovered from COVID-19.

CDR3 DNA: TGCGCCAGCAGCCAAAAAACAGGGTACCCCTACAATGAGCAGTTCTTC. It codes for CASSQKTGYPYNEQFF. The chain uses TRBV4-1 and TRBJ2-1, with D possibly matching TRBD1 (6 bases). V shed 2 bases and J shed 2 bases, with 13 bases lying between them. Germline V gene data show CDR1 as MGHRA and CDR2 as YSYEKL. The CDR3 spans 16 residues.

J is TRBJ1-6 and V is TRBV2, with 7 bases aligning to TRBD1. Trimming at V came to 7 bases and at J to 6 bases, leaving 9 bases not matched to a gene. Germline V gene lookup returns CDR1 SNHLY and CDR2 FYNNEI. The CDR3 has 15 amino acids. The CDR3 is CASNGQALPNSPLHF. The CDR3 DNA is TGTGCCAGCAATGGACAGGCTCTACCTAATTCACCCCTCCACTTT.

This clone appeared once. The chain uses TRBV5-1 and TRBJ2-5, with 7 bases matching TRBD1. Germline CDR1 and CDR2: SGHRS and YFSETQ. The ends lost 4 bases at V and 4 bases at J; junction bases unmatched: 4. CDR3 size: 13 residues. Here the CDR3 reads CASSLPGGETQYF. The CDR3 bases are TGCGCCAGCAGCCTTCCAGGGGGAGAGACCCAGTACTTC.

The chain recombines TRBV3-1 (or the pseudogene TRBV3-2) with TRBJ2-1; 9 bases line up with TRBD2. V was clipped by 0 bases and J by 5 bases; unmatched bases: 5. The CDR3 has 16 amino acids. Germline V gene lookup returns CDR1 LGHDT and CDR2 YNNKEL (reference sequence). CDR3 amino acids: CASSQDHSGGHNEQFF. In DNA, the CDR3 is TGTGCCAGCAGCCAAGATCACAGCGGGGGGCACAATGAGCAGTTCTTC.

This rearrangement joins TRBV28 to TRBJ2-2; weak D call: TRBD2 (5 bases). Trimming took 11 bases from V and 5 from J, leaving 12 bases between them. Germline-derived CDR1 and CDR2 are MDHEN and SYDVKM. This CDR3 spans 12 amino acids. The CDR3 loop reads CAVPTGTGELFF. Here the CDR3 DNA reads TGTGCCGTCCCGACGGGAACCGGGGAGCTGTTTTTT.

The CDR3: CASSPTGWGEKLFF. Here the CDR3 DNA reads TGTGCCAGCAGCCCCACAGGGTGGGGTGAAAAACTGTTTTTT. The J gene is TRBJ1-4, the V gene TRBV7-9; tentative D call: TRBD1 (6 bases). CDR3 length: 14 amino acids. CDR1 is SEHNR, CDR2 FQNEAQ, per germline (reference sequence). V dropped 5 bases and J dropped 7 bases, with 14 bases sitting between them.

This chain's CDR3 is CASILGQGGSPLHF. Here the CDR3 DNA reads TGTGCCAGCATCCTAGGGCAGGGCGGTTCACCCCTCCACTTT. The V gene is TRBV28, the J gene TRBJ1-6, with D tentatively TRBD1 (5 bases). V was cut by 7 bases and J by 9 bases, with 16 bases left in between. This CDR3 has 14 residues. Looked up from germline, CDR1 is MDHEN and CDR2 is SYDVKM. The entire variable domain, with the rest obtained from reference TRBV28 and TRBJ1-6, is as follows: DVKVTQSSRYLVKRTGEKVFLECVQDMDHENMFWYRQDPGLGLRLIYFSYDVKMKEKGDIPEGYSVSREKKERFSLILESASTNQTSMYLCASILGQGGSPLHFGNGTRLTVT.

This chain links TRBV7-6 with TRBJ1-6, with 9 bases lining up with TRBD1. J was trimmed by 10 bases and V by 5 bases; bases with no gene match: 12. The CDR3 consists of 16 residues. CDR1 is SGHVS and CDR2 is FNYEAQ in the germline V gene. The DNA for the CDR3 is TGTGCCAGCAGCCCAAGGGACAGGGCAGTAGGCTCACCCCTCCACTTT. This sequence encodes CASSPRDRAVGSPLHF.

This chain links TRBV4-1 with TRBJ1-2, with unresolved D. V was clipped by 0 bases and J by 8 bases, with 10 bases between them. Germline values: CDR1 MGHRA, CDR2 YSYEKL. The length of the CDR3 is 13 residues. CDR3 DNA: TGCGCCAGCAGCCAAGATGGTACAGAAGGCTACACCTTC. Translating gives CASSQDGTEGYTF.

This chain links TRBV10-3 with TRBJ2-2; a possible D gene is TRBD1 (6 bases). CDR1 ENHRY and CDR2 SYGVKD come from the germline V gene. Trimming took off 10 bases at V and 0 bases at J, with 12 bases between the two ends. This CDR3 spans 14 amino acids. As DNA, the CDR3 is TGTGCCACCACCGGGACACCGAACACCGGGGAGCTGTTTTTT. This codes for CATTGTPNTGELFF.

A remark on this clone: The sample has other DNA sequences that encode this CDR3 too. V and J are TRBV7-9 and TRBJ1-2; D is possibly TRBD1 (6 bases). Germline V gene data show CDR1 as SEHNR and CDR2 as FQNEAQ (reference sequence). The V and J ends lost 3 bases and 2 bases respectively, with 10 bases between them. This CDR3 comprises 14 residues. The chain's CDR3 is CASSLQGRNYGYTF. CDR3 DNA: TGTGCCAGCAGCTTGCAGGGGAGAAACTATGGCTACACCTTC.

The chain couples TRBV30 to TRBJ1-6, with 9 bases lining up with TRBD1. The V gene's germline CDR1 is GTSNPN and CDR2 SVGIG (reference sequence). V shed 3 bases and J 10 bases; nucleotides not matched to a gene: 4. The CDR3 is 13 amino acids. CDR3 sequence: CAWRQGAGSPLHF. The CDR3 DNA follows: TGTGCCTGGAGACAGGGGGCAGGCTCACCCCTCCACTTT.

The chain employs TRBV10-3 and TRBJ2-2; 11 nucleotides match TRBD2. Looked up from germline, CDR1 is ENHRY and CDR2 is SYGVKD. Trimming removed 5 bases from V and 3 bases from J; junction bases left unmatched: 2. The CDR3 length is 15 residues. The CDR3, as DNA: TGTGCCATCAGTTATAGCGGGGGGGACACCGGGGAGCTGTTTTTT. Amino acids: CAISYSGGDTGELFF.